The 22 T cell receptor beta chains below were found in one sample sequenced in a study of OX40 agonist ivuxolimab in advanced cancers. Profiled with immunoSEQ multiplex PCR; TCRdb holds only in-frame clones, not every one. The table has roughly 28,000 clones, around 83% seen once. Sequencing used CD4+ or CD8+ T cells sorted from blood, obtained in a trial of the OX40 agonist ivuxolimab. These receptors were taken from an adult with an advanced solid tumor such as melanoma, head and neck, liver or kidney cancer.

This sequence joins TRBV5-1 and TRBJ1-1; D perhaps matches TRBD1 (6 bases). Per germline, CDR1 SGHRS and CDR2 YFSETQ. The germline V and J ends were trimmed by 3 bases and 5 bases, with 17 bases remaining between them. CDR3 length equals 15 residues. The CDR3 is CASSSKQGERTEAFF. CDR3 sequence (DNA): TGCGCCAGCAGCTCTAAACAGGGAGAAAGGACTGAAGCTTTCTTT.

The chain recombines TRBV4-3 with TRBJ2-1, with 7 nucleotides matching TRBD2. This CDR3 spans 13 amino acids. Trimming cost V 3 bases and J 7 bases; bases outside gene matches: 3. Germline CDR1 LGHNA, CDR2 YSLEER. The CDR3 here is CASSQVLANEQFF. In nucleotides, the CDR3 is TGCGCCAGCAGCCAGGTACTAGCGAATGAGCAGTTCTTC.

This clone has just one count. The chain employs TRBV6-1 and TRBJ1-1; D ambiguous. The germline V gene encodes CDR1 MNHNS and CDR2 SASEGT. V dropped 10 bases and J dropped 1 base, with 13 bases sitting between them. This CDR3 comprises 13 residues. CDR3 loop: CATGGYSNTEAFF. CDR3 coding DNA: TGTGCCACCGGTGGGTACTCGAACACTGAAGCTTTCTTT.

This clone has just a few counts. This chain links TRBV4-1 with TRBJ2-5; D gene ambiguous. The V end lost 1 base, the J end lost 5 bases, and 8 bases lay between the germline ends. Germline lookup yields CDR1 MGHRA and CDR2 YSYEKL. The CDR3 is made up of 13 amino acids. CDR3 protein: CASSQVDGETQYF. CDR3 nucleotide sequence: TGCGCCAGCAGCCAAGTTGACGGGGAGACCCAGTACTTC.

The rearrangement links TRBV19 to TRBJ2-2; D call uncertain. Deletions cut 4 bases from V and 1 base from J, with 10 bases between. Looked up from germline, CDR1 is LNHDA and CDR2 is SQIVND (reference sequence). This CDR3 has 15 amino acids. CDR3 residues: CASSNSGLNTGELFF. For the CDR3, the DNA is TGTGCCAGTAGTAATTCGGGCCTGAACACCGGGGAGCTGTTTTTT.

This clone was seen more than once but under ten times. The chain joins TRBV9 to TRBJ2-7; D ambiguous. CDR1 SGDLS and CDR2 YYNGEE come from the germline V gene. The CDR3 spans 14 residues. V lost 0 bases and J 1 base, leaving 8 bases between the germline ends. CDR3 residues: CASSVEWGSYEQYF. The CDR3 DNA sequence: TGTGCCAGCAGCGTAGAGTGGGGTTCCTACGAGCAGTACTTC.

The rearrangement uses TRBV6-4 and TRBJ2-1; TRBD2 aligns across 14 bases. The CDR3 contains 15 residues. V gave up 5 bases and J gave up 6 bases; unmatched junction bases: 3. The germline gives CDR1 MRHNA, CDR2 SNTAGT. In DNA form, the CDR3 reads TGTGCCAGCAGTCGACTAGCGGGGGGGCCCAATGAGCAGTTCTTC. Its protein product is CASSRLAGGPNEQFF.

This clone was recorded only once. This chain joins TRBV4-3 and TRBJ2-3; D gene ambiguous. Germline V gene sequence: CDR1 LGHNA, CDR2 YSLEER. The CDR3 extends over 15 amino acids. V lost 0 bases and J 4 bases, leaving 11 bases between the germline ends. CDR3 nucleotides: TGCGCCAGCAGCCAAGATGGAGTCAGATCAGATACGCAGTATTTT. Translated, it gives CASSQDGVRSDTQYF.

The CDR3 spells CASSYSGTTEAFF. CDR3 in DNA: TGTGCCAGCAGTTACTCAGGGACCACTGAAGCTTTCTTT. The V call is TRBV6-5, the J call TRBJ1-1; TRBD1 might be the D (5 bases). Trimming took off 0 bases at V and 4 bases at J, with 6 bases between the two ends. CDR1 is MNHEY and CDR2 is SVGAGI in the germline V gene. The CDR3 extends over 13 amino acids.

In DNA form, the CDR3 reads TGTGCCAGCCGACAGGCAGGGGGCTTTCGGAATCAGCCCCAGCATTTT. This gives the protein CASRQAGGFRNQPQHF. The chain links TRBV27 to TRBJ1-5; 8 bases map to TRBD1. The CDR3 consists of 16 residues. Germline V gene data show CDR1 as MNHEY and CDR2 as SMNVEV (reference sequence). J lost 4 bases, V lost 8 bases, and 13 bases had no gene match.

The CDR3 nucleotides are TGTGCCAGCAGCTTAGTGGGTGGCGGGGGGGATACTGATACGCAGTATTTT. As protein: CASSLVGGGGDTDTQYF. J is TRBJ2-3 and V is TRBV11-2; 9 bases fit TRBD2. The length of the CDR3 is 17 residues. Germline-derived CDR1 and CDR2 are SGHAT and FQNNGV. The V and J ends lost 1 base and 6 bases, in that order; junction bases with no gene match: 11.

This chain connects TRBV28 to TRBJ2-5; 10 bases fit TRBD1. The trim removed 5 bases at V and 4 bases at J, leaving 10 bases unmatched. The CDR3 loop spans 16 amino acids. Per the germline V gene, CDR1 is MDHEN and CDR2 is SYDVKM. CDR3 sequence reads: CASSLRDRGRRETQYF. CDR3 coding DNA: TGTGCCAGCAGTCTTCGGGACAGGGGTCGACGAGAGACCCAGTACTTC.

This clone came up once. The genes are TRBV11-2 and TRBJ2-3, with 10 bases that match TRBD2. J lost 0 bases, V lost 0 bases, and 6 bases had no gene match. The CDR3 is made up of 18 amino acids. In germline, CDR1 is SGHAT, CDR2 FQNNGV. The CDR3 reads CASSLDRPSGGSTDTQYF. In DNA, the CDR3 is TGTGCCAGCAGCTTAGATCGGCCTAGCGGGGGTAGCACAGATACGCAGTATTTT.

The gene calls are TRBV10-1 and TRBJ2-1; 7 bases fit TRBD2. The ends lost 6 bases at V and 9 bases at J; junction bases unmatched: 8. From germline, CDR1 is WNHNN and CDR2 SYGVQD (reference sequence). The CDR3 has 13 residues. CDR3 amino acids: CASSDRDYSEQFF. For the CDR3, the DNA is TGCGCCAGCAGCGACCGGGACTACTCTGAGCAGTTCTTC.

The chain joins TRBV19 to TRBJ1-1; D uncertain. Trimming shortened V by 7 bases and J by 5 bases, and 17 bases separated the two germline ends. CDR3 length equals 14 residues. CDR1 and CDR2 from the germline V gene are LNHDA and SQIVND (reference sequence). The CDR3, as DNA: TGTGCCAGTATTCCGGACGGGGTTACGACTGAAGCTTTCTTT. Its translation is CASIPDGVTTEAFF.

This chain joins TRBV27 and TRBJ2-1; TRBD2 agrees at 7 bases. V was pared by 6 bases and J by 3 bases, with 8 bases of the junction left unmatched. From germline, CDR1 is MNHEY and CDR2 SMNVEV (reference sequence). This CDR3 spans 15 amino acids. The DNA for the CDR3 is TGTGCCAGCAGCCCCGGGGGGTTCGGCTACAATGAGCAGTTCTTC. It codes for CASSPGGFGYNEQFF.

There are a few counts of this clone. This chain links TRBV13 with TRBJ2-1; 8 nucleotides match TRBD2. The V gene's germline CDR1 is PRHDT and CDR2 FYEKMQ (reference sequence). Trimming at V came to 6 bases and at J to 1 base, leaving 8 bases not matched to a gene. This CDR3 is built from 16 residues. Here the CDR3 reads CASRGDSGNSYNEQFF. The CDR3 nucleotides read TGTGCCAGCAGGGGGGATAGCGGGAATTCCTACAATGAGCAGTTCTTC.

The chain uses TRBV9 and TRBJ1-6; the D is unclear. The CDR3 covers 16 residues. Germline assignment: CDR1 SGDLS and CDR2 YYNGEE. V was cut by 4 bases and J by 0 bases, with 11 bases left in between. CDR3 region: CASSPSWGSYNSPLHF. The CDR3 DNA is TGTGCCAGCAGCCCGAGCTGGGGCTCCTATAATTCACCCCTCCACTTT.

The chain couples TRBV27 to TRBJ2-3; 7 positions agree with TRBD1. V was clipped by 3 bases and J by 2 bases; unmatched bases: 2. CDR3 length equals 14 residues. Germline CDR1 is MNHEY and CDR2 is SMNVEV (reference sequence). Here the CDR3 reads CASSFDRATDTQYF. DNA for the CDR3: TGTGCCAGCAGTTTCGACAGGGCCACAGATACGCAGTATTTT.

This clone was observed a handful of times. The V and J genes are TRBV28 and TRBJ1-2; no definite D call. Between the trimmed V and J ends, which lost 0 bases and 0 bases, there was a span of 8 bases. The CDR3 runs to 15 residues. CDR1 is MDHEN and CDR2 is SYDVKM in the germline V gene. The DNA of the CDR3 is TGTGCCAGCAGTTTATGGGGGAAAGCTAACTATGGCTACACCTTC. This encodes CASSLWGKANYGYTF.

The gene calls are TRBV5-1 and TRBJ2-1, with TRBD1 identical over 12 bases. This CDR3 region has 17 residues. CDR1 and CDR2 (germline): SGHRS, YFSETQ. V gave up 1 base and J gave up 2 bases; unmatched junction bases: 4. CDR3 loop: CASSLWDRGQAYNEQFF. The CDR3 DNA sequence: TGCGCCAGCAGCTTGTGGGACAGGGGGCAAGCCTACAATGAGCAGTTCTTC.

As DNA, the CDR3 is TGTGCCAGCAGCCAAGGGCTCAATGAGCAGTTCTTC. It specifies CASSQGLNEQFF. This chain links TRBV27 with TRBJ2-1; unclear D gene. This CDR3 is built from 12 residues. Germline assignment: CDR1 MNHEY and CDR2 SMNVEV (reference sequence). V shed 6 bases and J shed 6 bases, with 9 bases lying between them.